The clone carrying this T cell receptor beta chain was observed a few times. These data originate in a study of blood T cell repertoires in COVID-19. Clones were read by immunoSEQ multiplex PCR, and TCRdb kept only the in-frame ones, dropping some. This sample yields around 290,000 clones, of which about 86% are seen a single time; less than 15% belongs to the top ten. Germline lookup yields CDR1 SGHTA and CDR2 FQGNSA. The CDR3 is 16 residues long. V was pared by 5 bases and J by 1 base, with 15 bases between. This clonotype originated in a woman aged 70-85 years with COVID-19, enrolled during active disease. Sequenced sample: peripheral blood. J is TRBJ1-3 and V is TRBV7-2, with D possibly being TRBD1 (6 bases). The CDR3 reads CASSTAGAPSGNTIYF. CDR3 coding DNA: TGTGCCAGCAGCACCGCGGGGGCGCCTTCTGGAAACACCATATATTTT.